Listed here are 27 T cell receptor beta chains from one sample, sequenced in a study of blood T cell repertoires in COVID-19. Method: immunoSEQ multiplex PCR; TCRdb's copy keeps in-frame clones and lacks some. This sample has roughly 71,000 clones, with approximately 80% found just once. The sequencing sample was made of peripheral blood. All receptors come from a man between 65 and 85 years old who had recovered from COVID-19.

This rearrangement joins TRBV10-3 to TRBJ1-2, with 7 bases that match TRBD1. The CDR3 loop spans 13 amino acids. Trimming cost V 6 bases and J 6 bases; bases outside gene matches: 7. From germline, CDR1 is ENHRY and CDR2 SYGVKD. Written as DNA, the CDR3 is TGTGCCATCAGCCACAGGGGTCAGGATGGCTACACCTTC. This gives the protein CAISHRGQDGYTF.

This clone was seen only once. The CDR3 region has the DNA TGTGCCACCACGGACAGGGTGAACGAGCAGTACTTC. Encoded protein: CATTDRVNEQYF. V usage is TRBV28 and J usage is TRBJ2-7, with 8 bases aligning to TRBD1. Germline assignment: CDR1 MDHEN and CDR2 SYDVKM. This CDR3 has 12 residues. Trimming took 10 bases from V and 5 from J; bases not matched to a gene: 7.

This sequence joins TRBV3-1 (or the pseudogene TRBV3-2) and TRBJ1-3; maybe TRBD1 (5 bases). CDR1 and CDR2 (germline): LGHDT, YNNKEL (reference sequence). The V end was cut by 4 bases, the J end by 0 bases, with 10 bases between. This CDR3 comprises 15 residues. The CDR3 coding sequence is TGTGCCAGCAGCCCCGGACACTACTCTGGAAACACCATATATTTT. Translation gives CASSPGHYSGNTIYF.

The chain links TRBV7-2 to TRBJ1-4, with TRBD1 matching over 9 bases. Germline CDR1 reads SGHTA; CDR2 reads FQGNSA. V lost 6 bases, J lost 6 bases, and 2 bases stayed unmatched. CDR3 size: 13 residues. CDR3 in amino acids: CASRQGADEKLFF. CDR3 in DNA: TGTGCCAGCAGACAGGGGGCGGATGAAAAACTGTTTTTT. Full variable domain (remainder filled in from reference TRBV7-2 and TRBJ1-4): GAGVSQSPSNKVTEKGKDVELRCDPISGHTALYWYRQSLGQGLEFLIYFQGNSAPDKSGLPSDRFSAERTGGSVSTLTIQRTQQEDSAVYLCASRQGADEKLFFGSGTQLSVL.

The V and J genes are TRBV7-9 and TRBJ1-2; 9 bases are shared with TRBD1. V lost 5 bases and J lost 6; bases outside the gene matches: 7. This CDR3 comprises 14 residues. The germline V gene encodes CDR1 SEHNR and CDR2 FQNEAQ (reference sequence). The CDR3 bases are TGTGCCAGCAGCGCACAGGGGGCGAGCGATGGCTACACCTTC. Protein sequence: CASSAQGASDGYTF.

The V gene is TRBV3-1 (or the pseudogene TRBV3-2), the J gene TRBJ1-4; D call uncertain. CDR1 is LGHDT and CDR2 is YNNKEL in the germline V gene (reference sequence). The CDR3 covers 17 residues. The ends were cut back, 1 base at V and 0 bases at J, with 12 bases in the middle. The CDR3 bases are TGTGCCAGCAGCCAAGTACAGACAACCTCAACTAATGAAAAACTGTTTTTT. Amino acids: CASSQVQTTSTNEKLFF.

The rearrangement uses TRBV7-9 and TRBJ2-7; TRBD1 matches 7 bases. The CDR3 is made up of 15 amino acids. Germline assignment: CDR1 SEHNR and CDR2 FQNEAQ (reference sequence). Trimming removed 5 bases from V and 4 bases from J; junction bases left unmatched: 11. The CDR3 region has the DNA TGTGCCAGCAGCCTGTCGACAGGGACGGGGTACGAGCAGTACTTC. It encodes CASSLSTGTGYEQYF.

The DNA of the CDR3 is TGTGCCAGCAGCCCCGGGACAGGGGCCGCCGATACGCAGTATTTT. This translates into CASSPGTGAADTQYF. J is TRBJ2-3 and V is TRBV3-1 (or the pseudogene TRBV3-2), with TRBD1 matching over 10 bases. The germline V gene has CDR1 LGHDT and CDR2 YNNKEL (reference sequence). V trimming: 4 bases; J trimming: 6 bases; junction bases outside the gene matches: 7. This CDR3 has 15 amino acids.

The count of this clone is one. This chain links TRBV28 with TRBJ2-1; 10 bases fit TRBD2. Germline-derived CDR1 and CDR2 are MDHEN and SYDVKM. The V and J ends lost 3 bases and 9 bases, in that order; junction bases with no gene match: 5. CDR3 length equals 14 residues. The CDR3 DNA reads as TGTGCCAGCAGTTTTTCTAGCGGGAGAGGTGAGCAGTTCTTC. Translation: CASSFSSGRGEQFF.

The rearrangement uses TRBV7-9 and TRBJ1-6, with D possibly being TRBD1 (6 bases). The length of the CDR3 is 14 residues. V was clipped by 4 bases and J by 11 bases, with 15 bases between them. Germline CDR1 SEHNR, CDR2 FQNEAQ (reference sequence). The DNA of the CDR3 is TGTGCCAGCAGCTCCGATACAGGGAACCCACCCCTCCACTTT. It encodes CASSSDTGNPPLHF.

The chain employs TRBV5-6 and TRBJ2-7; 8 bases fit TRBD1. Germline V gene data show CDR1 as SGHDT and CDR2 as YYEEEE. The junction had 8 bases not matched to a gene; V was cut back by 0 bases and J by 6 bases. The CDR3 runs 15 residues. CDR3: CASSLALDRGSEQYF. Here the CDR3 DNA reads TGTGCCAGCAGCTTGGCCCTTGACAGGGGATCCGAGCAGTACTTC.

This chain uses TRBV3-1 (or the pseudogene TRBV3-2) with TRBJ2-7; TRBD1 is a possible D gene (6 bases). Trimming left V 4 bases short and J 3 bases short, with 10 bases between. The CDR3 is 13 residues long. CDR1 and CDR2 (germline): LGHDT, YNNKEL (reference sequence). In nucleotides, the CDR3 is TGTGCCAGCAGCCCCAGGGGTGTCTACGAGCAGTACTTC. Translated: CASSPRGVYEQYF.

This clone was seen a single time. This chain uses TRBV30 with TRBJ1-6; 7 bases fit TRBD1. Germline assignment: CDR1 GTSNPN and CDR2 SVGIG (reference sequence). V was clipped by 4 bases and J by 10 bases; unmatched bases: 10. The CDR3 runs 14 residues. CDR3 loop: CAWTKGQLISPLHF. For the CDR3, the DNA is TGTGCCTGGACTAAGGGACAGCTAATATCACCCCTCCACTTT.

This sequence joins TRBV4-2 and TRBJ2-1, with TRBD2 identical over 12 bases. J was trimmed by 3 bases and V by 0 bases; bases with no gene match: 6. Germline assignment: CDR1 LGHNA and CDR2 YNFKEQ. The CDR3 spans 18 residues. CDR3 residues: CASSQELAGGLNYNEQFF. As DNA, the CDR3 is TGTGCCAGCAGCCAAGAACTAGCGGGGGGACTTAACTACAATGAGCAGTTCTTC.

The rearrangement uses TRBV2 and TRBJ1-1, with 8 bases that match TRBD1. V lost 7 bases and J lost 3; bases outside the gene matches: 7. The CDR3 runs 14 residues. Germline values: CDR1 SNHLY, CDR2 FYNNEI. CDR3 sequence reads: CASKQGAKDTEAFF. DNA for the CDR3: TGTGCCAGCAAGCAGGGGGCTAAGGACACTGAAGCTTTCTTT.

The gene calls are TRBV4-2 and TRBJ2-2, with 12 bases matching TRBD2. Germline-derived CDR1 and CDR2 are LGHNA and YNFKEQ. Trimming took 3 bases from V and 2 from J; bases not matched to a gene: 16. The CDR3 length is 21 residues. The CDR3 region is CASSQGFRTSGDRLNTGELFF. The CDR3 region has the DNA TGTGCCAGCAGCCAGGGGTTTCGGACTAGCGGGGATAGACTTAACACCGGGGAGCTGTTTTTT.

The CDR3 bases are TGTGCCAGCAGTTACCCCTTACGGGTCCACACAGATACGCAGTATTTT. It is translated as CASSYPLRVHTDTQYF. The chain uses TRBV6-2 or TRBV6-3 and TRBJ2-3; D remains unclear. This CDR3 has 16 residues. Germline V gene data show CDR1 as MNHEY and CDR2 as SVGEGT. Between the trimmed V and J ends, which lost 2 bases and 2 bases, there was a span of 14 bases.

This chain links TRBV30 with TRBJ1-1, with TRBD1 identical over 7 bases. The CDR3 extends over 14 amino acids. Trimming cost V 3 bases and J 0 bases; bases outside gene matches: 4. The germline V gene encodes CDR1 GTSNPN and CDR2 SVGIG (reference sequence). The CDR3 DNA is TGTGCCTGGAGCCGGACAGGCCTGAACACTGAAGCTTTCTTT. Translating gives CAWSRTGLNTEAFF. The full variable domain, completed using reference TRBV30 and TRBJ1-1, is SQTIHQWPATLVQPVGSPLSLECTVEGTSNPNLYWYRQAAGRGLQLLFYSVGIGQISSEVPQNLSASRPQDRQFILSSKKLLLSDSGFYLCAWSRTGLNTEAFFGQGTRLTVV.

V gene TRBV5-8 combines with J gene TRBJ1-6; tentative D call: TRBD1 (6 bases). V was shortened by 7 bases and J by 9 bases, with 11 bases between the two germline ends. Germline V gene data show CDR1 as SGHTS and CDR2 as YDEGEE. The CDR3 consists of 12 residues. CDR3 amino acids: CASRDMGSPLHF. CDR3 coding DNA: TGTGCCAGCCGGGACATGGGTTCACCCCTCCACTTT.

Written as DNA, the CDR3 is TGTGCCAGCAGCTCCGAGACAAGGTCGGGGGAGACCCAGTACTTC. Its translation is CASSSETRSGETQYF. The V gene is TRBV7-9, the J gene TRBJ2-5; tentative D call: TRBD2 (5 bases). Germline-derived CDR1 and CDR2 are SEHNR and FQNEAQ (reference sequence). The CDR3 totals 15 residues. The V gene lost 4 bases and the J gene lost 5 bases, with 17 bases spanning the gap.

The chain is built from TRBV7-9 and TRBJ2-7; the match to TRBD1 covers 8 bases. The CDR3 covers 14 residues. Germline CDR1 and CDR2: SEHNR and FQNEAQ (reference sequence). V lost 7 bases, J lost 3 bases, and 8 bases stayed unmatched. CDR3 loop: CASTQGAVLYEQYF. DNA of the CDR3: TGTGCCAGCACGCAGGGGGCGGTCCTCTACGAGCAGTACTTC.

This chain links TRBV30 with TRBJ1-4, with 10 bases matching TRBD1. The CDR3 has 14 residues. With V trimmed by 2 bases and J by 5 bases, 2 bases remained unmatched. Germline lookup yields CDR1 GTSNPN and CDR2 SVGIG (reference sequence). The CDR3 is CAWSRTGGNEKLFF. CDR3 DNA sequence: TGTGCCTGGAGTCGGACAGGGGGGAATGAAAAACTGTTTTTT.

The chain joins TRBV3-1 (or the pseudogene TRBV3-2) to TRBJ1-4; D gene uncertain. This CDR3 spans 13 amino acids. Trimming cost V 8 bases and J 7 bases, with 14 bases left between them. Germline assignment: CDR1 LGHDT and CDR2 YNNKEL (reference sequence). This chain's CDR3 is CASAWGDGEKLFF. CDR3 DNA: TGTGCCAGCGCCTGGGGAGATGGTGAAAAACTGTTTTTT.

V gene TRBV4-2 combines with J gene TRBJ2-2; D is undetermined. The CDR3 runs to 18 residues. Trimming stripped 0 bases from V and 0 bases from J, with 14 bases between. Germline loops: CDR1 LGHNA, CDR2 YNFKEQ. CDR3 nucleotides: TGTGCCAGCAGCCAAGAAGATGGTGGAAGCGCGAACACCGGGGAGCTGTTTTTT. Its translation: CASSQEDGGSANTGELFF.

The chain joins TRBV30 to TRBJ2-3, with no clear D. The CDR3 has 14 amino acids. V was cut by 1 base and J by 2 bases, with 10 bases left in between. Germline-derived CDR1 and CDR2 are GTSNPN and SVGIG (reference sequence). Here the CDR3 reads CAWSDGGFTDTQYF. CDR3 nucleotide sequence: TGTGCCTGGAGTGACGGCGGCTTCACAGATACGCAGTATTTT. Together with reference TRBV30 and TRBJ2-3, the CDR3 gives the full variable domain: SQTIHQWPATLVQPVGSPLSLECTVEGTSNPNLYWYRQAAGRGLQLLFYSVGIGQISSEVPQNLSASRPQDRQFILSSKKLLLSDSGFYLCAWSDGGFTDTQYFGPGTRLTVL.

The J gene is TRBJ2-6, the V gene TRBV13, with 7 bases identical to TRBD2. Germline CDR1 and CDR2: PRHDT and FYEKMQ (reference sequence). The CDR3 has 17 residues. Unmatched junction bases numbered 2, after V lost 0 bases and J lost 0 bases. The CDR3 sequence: CASSLGGGSSGANVLTF. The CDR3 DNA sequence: TGTGCCAGCAGCTTAGGCGGGGGGAGCTCTGGGGCCAACGTCCTGACTTTC.

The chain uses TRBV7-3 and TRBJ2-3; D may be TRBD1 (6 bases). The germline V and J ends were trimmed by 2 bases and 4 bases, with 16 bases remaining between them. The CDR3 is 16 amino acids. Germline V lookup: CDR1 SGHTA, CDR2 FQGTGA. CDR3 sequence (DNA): TGTGCCAGCAGCTTAGTCTTCGGGAACAGGGCAGATACGCAGTATTTT. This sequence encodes CASSLVFGNRADTQYF.